This TCR beta chain stems from a study of OX40 agonist ivuxolimab in advanced cancers. The CDR3 totals 15 residues. The ends lost 4 bases at V and 8 bases at J; junction bases unmatched: 5. The germline gives CDR1 SEHNR, CDR2 FQNEAQ (reference sequence). The table came from immunoSEQ multiplex PCR; TCRdb's copy has only in-frame clones and leaves some out. The sample lists 85,000 to 100,000 clones, 80% to 90% occurring once. Concerning this clone itself: Antigen unknown.

Study-wide findings and caveats: CD4+ and CD8+ blood T cells expanded clonally by week 6 at 0.1 to 3.0 mg/kg.

The sequencing used CD4+ or CD8+ T cells sorted from blood, collected in a trial of the OX40 agonist ivuxolimab. V and J are TRBV7-9 and TRBJ2-1, with 13 positions matching TRBD2. This clonotype originated in an adult with an advanced solid tumor such as melanoma, head and neck, liver or kidney cancer. The CDR3 sequence: CASSYGLAGADEQFF. The CDR3 DNA reads TGTGCCAGCAGCTACGGACTAGCGGGAGCAGATGAGCAGTTCTTC.